Shown below are 27 T cell receptor beta chains from a single sample sequenced in a study of OX40 agonist ivuxolimab in advanced cancers. Sequencing used immunoSEQ multiplex PCR; TCRdb keeps in-frame clones, though not all of them. This sample has about 79,000 clones, with about nine tenths found just once. Sequences were derived from CD4+ or CD8+ T cells sorted from blood, sampled in a trial of the OX40 agonist ivuxolimab. The receptors come from an adult with an advanced solid tumor such as melanoma, head and neck, liver or kidney cancer.

V is TRBV6-1 and J is TRBJ2-7; the match to TRBD2 covers 9 bases. The V segment lost 2 bases and the J segment 2 bases; nucleotides outside the gene matches: 4. Germline V CDR1 and CDR2: MNHNS, SASEGT. CDR3 length equals 15 residues. The CDR3 coding sequence is TGTGCCAGCAGTGAACTGACTAGCGGAGCCTACGAGCAGTACTTC. It translates to CASSELTSGAYEQYF.

The V call is TRBV23-1, the J call TRBJ2-7; 12 nucleotides match TRBD2. TRBV23-1 belongs to the ORF category, with a function that is uncertain. The CDR3 is 14 residues long. Losses at the gene ends were 7 bases for V and 4 bases for J; bases not matched to a gene: 5. The CDR3 DNA reads TGCGCCAGCACACCAACTAGCGGGAGGTACGAGCAGTACTTC. Amino acid sequence: CASTPTSGRYEQYF.

The J gene is TRBJ2-1, the V gene TRBV11-2; 8 bases are shared with TRBD2. Losses at the gene ends were 5 bases for V and 4 bases for J; bases not matched to a gene: 10. This CDR3 region has 16 residues. Per germline, CDR1 SGHAT and CDR2 FQNNGV. Here the CDR3 DNA reads TGTGCCAGCAGCCCCCGAAGCGGGAGCCGTTACAATGAGCAGTTCTTC. Translation gives CASSPRSGSRYNEQFF.

This clone was counted a few times. The chain uses TRBV5-1 and TRBJ1-1; D perhaps matches TRBD1 (5 bases). This CDR3 is 12 amino acids long. Germline V gene lookup returns CDR1 SGHRS and CDR2 YFSETQ. With 4 bases removed from V and 10 bases from J, the gap between germline ends came to 14 bases. This CDR3 is CASSQDDSTAFF. Here the CDR3 DNA reads TGCGCCAGCAGCCAAGACGACAGTACAGCTTTCTTT.

The chain has TRBV6-6 and TRBJ1-3; D not certain. CDR1 and CDR2 from the germline V gene are MNHNY and SVGAGI (reference sequence). The CDR3 has 15 amino acids. V was pared by 6 bases and J by 2 bases, with 14 bases between. The CDR3 region is CASRKGRVPGNTIYF. CDR3 bases: TGTGCCAGCAGAAAAGGAAGGGTCCCTGGAAACACCATATATTTT.

Note on this clone: Other DNA sequences from this sample encode an identical CDR3 as well. The chain carries TRBV27 and TRBJ1-6; possibly TRBD1 for D (6 bases). The germline V gene encodes CDR1 MNHEY and CDR2 SMNVEV (reference sequence). The CDR3 is made up of 16 amino acids. V lost 0 bases, J lost 6 bases, and 12 bases lay in between. The CDR3 is CASSLSSGTPNSPLHF. The CDR3 nucleotides are TGTGCCAGCAGTTTATCGTCCGGGACACCTAATTCACCCCTCCACTTT.

The J gene is TRBJ2-2, the V gene TRBV5-6; D is perhaps TRBD2 (6 bases). Germline V gene data show CDR1 as SGHDT and CDR2 as YYEEEE. The CDR3 has 13 residues. Trimming shortened V by 0 bases and J by 6 bases, and 6 bases separated the two germline ends. This chain's CDR3 is CASSLGGAGELFF. The CDR3 coding sequence is TGTGCCAGCAGCTTGGGGGGGGCCGGGGAGCTGTTTTTT.

The V and J genes are TRBV19 and TRBJ1-2; unclear D gene. Trimming stripped 7 bases from V and 3 bases from J, with 12 bases between. Germline V gene data show CDR1 as LNHDA and CDR2 as SQIVND (reference sequence). The CDR3 loop spans 13 amino acids. The CDR3 loop reads CASKDPTDYGYTF. The CDR3 nucleotides read TGTGCCAGTAAGGACCCAACGGACTATGGCTACACCTTC.

The genes are TRBV18 and TRBJ1-2; the D gene is possibly TRBD1 (6 bases). The CDR3 covers 14 residues. The germline V gene encodes CDR1 KGHSH and CDR2 LQKENI. Trimming took 2 bases from V and 8 from J, leaving 15 bases between them. The CDR3 loop is CASSPGPGDGGYTF. The CDR3 bases are TGTGCCAGCTCACCAGGGCCAGGGGATGGCGGCTACACCTTC.

The chain combines TRBV6-5 with TRBJ2-1, with 8 bases aligning to TRBD2. V dropped 5 bases and J dropped 8; count of bases not matched to a gene: 8. Germline CDR1 and CDR2: MNHEY and SVGAGI. This CDR3 comprises 14 residues. This CDR3 reads CASSDNSGTDEQFF. CDR3 in DNA: TGTGCCAGCAGTGATAATAGCGGGACCGATGAGCAGTTCTTC.

The chain carries TRBV21-1 and TRBJ2-3; no check of the table's D call, TRBD1, against the DNA was made. TRBV21-1 is noted as a pseudogene. There are 20 residues in the CDR3. CDR3 protein: CASSKPQGQGTILGTDTQYF. The DNA of the CDR3 is TGTGCCAGCAGCAAACCACAGGGACAGGGGACAATACTGGGCACAGATACGCAGTATTTT.

The chain recombines TRBV7-6 with TRBJ2-5; possible D gene TRBD2, 5 bases. In germline, CDR1 is SGHVS, CDR2 FNYEAQ. This CDR3 is built from 16 residues. Trimming removed 3 bases from V and 4 bases from J, with 18 bases in between. The CDR3 reads CASSFQPRGFRETQYF. DNA for the CDR3: TGTGCCAGCAGCTTCCAGCCGAGAGGGTTCCGAGAGACCCAGTACTTC.

The V call is TRBV18, the J call TRBJ1-1, with TRBD1 identical over 7 bases. V dropped 2 bases and J dropped 1; count of bases not matched to a gene: 7. The CDR3 is 16 residues long. CDR1 KGHSH and CDR2 LQKENI come from the germline V gene. CDR3 in amino acids: CASSPILGQKNTEAFF. The CDR3 nucleotides are TGTGCCAGCTCACCAATTTTGGGACAGAAGAACACTGAAGCTTTCTTT.

The chain couples TRBV10-1 to TRBJ2-1; D remains ambiguous. This CDR3 is 12 amino acids long. Germline loops: CDR1 WNHNN, CDR2 SYGVQD (reference sequence). V dropped 4 bases and J dropped 7 bases, with 8 bases sitting between them. The CDR3, as DNA: TGCGCCAGCAGTGGGGGTCCTAATGAGCAGTTCTTC. It encodes CASSGGPNEQFF.

This chain joins TRBV28 and TRBJ2-7; 12 positions agree with TRBD2. This CDR3 is built from 15 residues. With V trimmed by 5 bases and J by 2 bases, 4 bases remained unmatched. Germline values: CDR1 MDHEN, CDR2 SYDVKM. This CDR3 reads CASSAGLAGTYEQYF. The CDR3 coding sequence is TGTGCCAGCAGTGCCGGACTAGCGGGGACCTACGAGCAGTACTTC.

The rearrangement uses TRBV5-5 and TRBJ2-4; possible D gene TRBD1, 6 bases. The V end lost 5 bases, the J end lost 2 bases, and 14 bases lay between the germline ends. This CDR3 has 15 residues. Germline CDR1 is SGHKS and CDR2 is YYEKEE (reference sequence). CDR3 sequence: CASRSQGGPKNIQYF. CDR3 nucleotide sequence: TGTGCCAGCAGGAGTCAAGGGGGACCCAAAAACATTCAGTACTTC.

The J gene is TRBJ1-1, the V gene TRBV28; D uncertain. Germline V gene lookup returns CDR1 MDHEN and CDR2 SYDVKM. This CDR3 region has 11 residues. V was cut by 5 bases and J by 3 bases, with 4 bases left in between. The CDR3 DNA follows: TGTGCCAGCAGTATCGACACTGAAGCTTTCTTT. It translates to CASSIDTEAFF.

The CDR3 DNA reads TGTGCCAGCAGCTTAGCCCGACAGCTCTATGGCTACACCTTC. Translated: CASSLARQLYGYTF. The V call is TRBV7-9, the J call TRBJ1-2; D is possibly TRBD1 (5 bases). CDR1 and CDR2 (germline): SEHNR, FQNEAQ (reference sequence). V was shortened by 0 bases and J by 4 bases, with 9 bases between the two germline ends. The CDR3 consists of 14 residues.

V usage is TRBV29-1 and J usage is TRBJ2-1, with no clear D. Trimming pared 0 bases from V and 8 bases from J, leaving 14 bases between. Germline V gene sequence: CDR1 SQVTM, CDR2 ANQGSEA. The CDR3 is 14 amino acids. The CDR3 DNA follows: TGCAGCGTTGAAGATAGCCCACGTTCTTATGAGCAGTTCTTC. This sequence encodes CSVEDSPRSYEQFF.

The J gene is TRBJ2-1, the V gene TRBV5-1, with D tentatively TRBD2 (6 bases). V lost 1 base and J 4 bases, leaving 12 bases between the germline ends. Germline CDR1 SGHRS, CDR2 YFSETQ. This CDR3 comprises 15 residues. The CDR3 DNA reads as TGCGCCAGCAGCTTGAATAGCGGAACATACAATGAGCAGTTCTTC. Residues: CASSLNSGTYNEQFF.

The chain uses TRBV5-6 and TRBJ1-3; the D gene is possibly TRBD1 (5 bases). This CDR3 comprises 12 residues. The ends were cut back, 6 bases at V and 9 bases at J, with 13 bases in the middle. The germline V gene has CDR1 SGHDT and CDR2 YYEEEE. The CDR3 loop is CASTRGRSTIYF. CDR3 in DNA: TGTGCCAGCACCCGGGGCCGAAGCACCATATATTTT.

The chain joins TRBV7-2 to TRBJ2-7; D is unresolved. This CDR3 comprises 12 residues. Trimming removed 4 bases from V and 7 bases from J, with 11 bases in between. Germline lookup yields CDR1 SGHTA and CDR2 FQGNSA. The CDR3 region is CASSSSVGEQYF. The CDR3 DNA reads as TGTGCCAGCAGCTCCTCGGTGGGTGAGCAGTACTTC.

V is TRBV6-1 and J is TRBJ2-1; no definite D call. Trimming removed 7 bases at V and 7 bases at J, with 5 bases between. The germline V gene encodes CDR1 MNHNS and CDR2 SASEGT. CDR3 length equals 10 residues. The CDR3 nucleotides read TGTGCCAGCATGAGGAATGAGCAGTTCTTC. Its translation is CASMRNEQFF.

This clone was detected once. The chain combines TRBV18 with TRBJ2-5; a weak D match, TRBD1 (6 bases). Germline CDR1 is KGHSH and CDR2 is LQKENI. The CDR3 covers 15 residues. The V end lost 0 bases, the J end lost 4 bases, and 12 bases lay between the germline ends. The CDR3 protein is CASSPPLTGSETQYF. The CDR3 DNA reads as TGTGCCAGCTCACCACCACTTACAGGGTCAGAGACCCAGTACTTC.

The chain joins TRBV6-5 to TRBJ2-1, with D perhaps TRBD1 (6 bases). V gave up 5 bases and J gave up 3 bases, with 14 bases separating them. The CDR3 length is 15 residues. Germline lookup yields CDR1 MNHEY and CDR2 SVGAGI. CDR3 DNA sequence: TGTGCCAGCAGTACAAACAGGGAACGCTACAATGAGCAGTTCTTC. This gives the protein CASSTNRERYNEQFF.

The chain joins TRBV5-1 to TRBJ1-5; unclear D gene. Germline loops: CDR1 SGHRS, CDR2 YFSETQ. The V gene lost 5 bases and the J gene lost 6 bases, with 12 bases spanning the gap. The CDR3 spans 13 residues. This CDR3 reads CASSSDWGQPQHF. The CDR3 DNA reads as TGCGCCAGCAGTTCCGACTGGGGTCAGCCCCAGCATTTT.

The genes are TRBV4-2 and TRBJ2-1; 11 nucleotides match TRBD2. Germline V CDR1 and CDR2: LGHNA, YNFKEQ. With 4 bases clipped from V and 1 base from J, the junction kept 6 bases outside the gene matches. The CDR3 is 17 residues long. The CDR3 nucleotides are TGTGCCAGCAGCCTCGGAACTAGCGGGGGTTCCTACAATGAGCAGTTCTTC. As protein: CASSLGTSGGSYNEQFF.